A single sample is the source of the 22 T cell receptor beta chains below, sequenced in a study of vaccination effects on CD4 cells after COVID-19. Generated by immunoSEQ multiplex PCR, the TCRdb table keeps only in-frame clones and is missing some. The table lists tens of thousands of clones, approximately 74% of them singletons. ViraFEST used viral peptide pools to expand antigen-specific CD4+ T cells before sequencing. Once cultured for roughly 10 days, the cells underwent separation to obtain CD4+ T cells. None of the vaccinated had previously contracted SARS-CoV-2, and their nucleocapsid antibodies tested negative. Antigens for these TCRs are unknown. Specimen: CD4+ T cells from PBMCs cultured with HCoV-NL63 spike peptides, collected before COVID-19 vaccination. The receptors derive from a human donor who received a COVID-19 vaccine.

The rearrangement uses TRBV6-1 and TRBJ2-7; D gene uncertain. V lost 2 bases and J 0 bases, leaving 11 bases between the germline ends. The CDR3 runs to 15 residues. Germline V CDR1 and CDR2: MNHNS, SASEGT. CDR3 coding DNA: TGTGCCAGCAGTGAATTGGGCAGTTCCTCCTACGAGCAGTACTTC. Encoded protein: CASSELGSSSYEQYF.

J is TRBJ2-1 and V is TRBV7-7, with D unresolved. CDR3 length equals 16 residues. V was shortened by 1 base and J by 0 bases, with 10 bases between the two germline ends. The germline V gene encodes CDR1 SSHAT and CDR2 FNYEAQ (reference sequence). The CDR3, as DNA: TGTGCCAGCAGCTTAGGTAGGACGGTCTCCTACAATGAGCAGTTCTTC. Translating it yields CASSLGRTVSYNEQFF.

The rearrangement links TRBV24-1 to TRBJ2-1, with 10 positions matching TRBD1. Germline V gene sequence: CDR1 KGHDR, CDR2 SFDVKD. V gave up 2 bases and J gave up 7 bases; unmatched junction bases: 4. CDR3 length: 15 amino acids. The CDR3 spells CATSDSGTGENEQFF. CDR3 bases: TGTGCCACCAGTGATTCCGGGACAGGGGAGAATGAGCAGTTCTTC.

This clone was picked up a small number of times. V gene TRBV28 combines with J gene TRBJ2-7; possible D gene TRBD1, 6 bases. Germline V lookup: CDR1 MDHEN, CDR2 SYDVKM. The length of the CDR3 is 14 residues. V was clipped by 7 bases and J by 4 bases, with 17 bases between them. CDR3 bases: TGTGCCAGCACAAGACAGGCCTCCCCGTACGAGCAGTACTTC. This sequence encodes CASTRQASPYEQYF.

CDR3 nucleotide sequence: TGTGCCAGTAGTACCCAAACACTTGGCTTTGGAAACACCATATATTTT. Protein sequence: CASSTQTLGFGNTIYF. V is TRBV19 and J is TRBJ1-3; no clear D. Germline V gene lookup returns CDR1 LNHDA and CDR2 SQIVND (reference sequence). The V gene lost 4 bases and the J gene lost 3 bases, with 16 bases spanning the gap. The CDR3 spans 16 residues.

The rearrangement uses TRBV13 and TRBJ2-5; tentative D call: TRBD2 (6 bases). CDR3 length: 13 amino acids. The V end lost 6 bases, the J end lost 1 base, and 9 bases lay between the germline ends. Per germline, CDR1 PRHDT and CDR2 FYEKMQ (reference sequence). CDR3 region: CASRRGSQETQYF. The CDR3, as DNA: TGTGCCAGCAGACGGGGGAGCCAAGAGACCCAGTACTTC.

This clone was recorded a few times. The chain carries TRBV5-1 and TRBJ2-7, with TRBD1 identical over 10 bases. The V gene end was trimmed by 2 bases and the J gene end by 5 bases; junction bases not matched to a gene: 7. This CDR3 region has 15 residues. CDR1 and CDR2 from the germline V gene are SGHRS and YFSETQ. CDR3 sequence reads: CASSFRGGTGDEQYF. CDR3 nucleotide sequence: TGCGCCAGCAGCTTTCGCGGAGGGACAGGGGACGAGCAGTACTTC.

The rearrangement joins TRBV18 to TRBJ1-1; D is undetermined. The CDR3 runs to 14 residues. Germline-derived CDR1 and CDR2 are KGHSH and LQKENI. V lost 6 bases to trimming and J lost 0 bases, with 11 bases between them. The CDR3 DNA reads TGTGCCAGCTCCCAAGGGAATTTGAACACTGAAGCTTTCTTT. Protein sequence: CASSQGNLNTEAFF.

This clone has more than one count but fewer than ten. This sequence joins TRBV4-1 and TRBJ1-5; the D is unclear. This CDR3 spans 16 amino acids. CDR1 and CDR2 (germline): MGHRA, YSYEKL. The V end lost 1 base, the J end lost 0 bases, and 10 bases lay between the germline ends. CDR3: CASSQVWTTSNQPQHF. The DNA of the CDR3 is TGCGCCAGCAGCCAAGTATGGACGACTAGCAATCAGCCCCAGCATTTT.

The chain employs TRBV3-1 (or the pseudogene TRBV3-2) and TRBJ1-1, with 9 bases fitting TRBD1. J gave up 3 bases and V 4 bases, and 3 bases lay outside the gene matches. Germline-derived CDR1 and CDR2 are LGHDT and YNNKEL (reference sequence). This CDR3 has 14 amino acids. DNA for the CDR3: TGTGCCAGCAGCCTAAGGACAGGGGACACTGAAGCTTTCTTT. Residues: CASSLRTGDTEAFF.

V and J are TRBV5-4 and TRBJ2-7; D could derive from TRBD1 or TRBD2 (6 bases each). CDR1 and CDR2 (germline): SGHNT, YYREEE (reference sequence). V lost 1 base and J 5 bases, leaving 13 bases between the germline ends. The CDR3 runs 14 residues. CDR3 in DNA: TGTGCCAGCAGCTTGTCCGGGGGCGGGAACGAGCAGTACTTC. Its protein is CASSLSGGGNEQYF.

This clone was observed a few times. V is TRBV5-4 and J is TRBJ2-3; 8 bases fit TRBD2. The V gene end was trimmed by 4 bases and the J gene end by 8 bases; junction bases not matched to a gene: 12. The CDR3 contains 15 residues. Germline-derived CDR1 and CDR2 are SGHNT and YYREEE (reference sequence). This CDR3 is CASSLSGERAGTQYF. DNA of the CDR3: TGTGCCAGCAGCCTTAGCGGGGAACGAGCGGGTACGCAGTATTTT.

In this sample, this clone is medium-sized. The rearrangement joins TRBV27 to TRBJ1-2; TRBD1 agrees at 8 bases. This CDR3 spans 13 amino acids. Germline loops: CDR1 MNHEY, CDR2 SMNVEV (reference sequence). J gave up 6 bases and V 6 bases, and 6 bases lay outside the gene matches. DNA for the CDR3: TGTGCCAGCAGCCTCAGGGGGCAGGATGGCTACACCTTC. As protein: CASSLRGQDGYTF.

This chain uses TRBV30 with TRBJ1-5, with D unclear. Trimming stripped 0 bases from V and 9 bases from J, with 6 bases between. The CDR3 has 11 residues. Per the germline V gene, CDR1 is GTSNPN and CDR2 is SVGIG (reference sequence). The CDR3 region has the DNA TGTGCCTGGAGTGTACAAGGGCCCCAGCATTTT. Amino acid sequence: CAWSVQGPQHF.

The chain couples TRBV7-9 to TRBJ1-6; unclear D gene. Germline CDR1 is SEHNR and CDR2 is FQNEAQ (reference sequence). V was clipped by 0 bases and J by 7 bases, with 10 bases between them. This CDR3 spans 15 amino acids. Written as DNA, the CDR3 is TGTGCCAGCAGCTTAGCTTACCAGATAAATTCACCCCTCCACTTT. This gives the protein CASSLAYQINSPLHF.

The chain is built from TRBV12-3 or TRBV12-4 and TRBJ2-1; TRBD1 aligns across 9 bases. The CDR3 covers 11 residues. V lost 6 bases, J lost 16 bases, and 7 bases stayed unmatched. CDR3 loop: CASSLGTGLFF. In DNA, the CDR3 is TGTGCCAGCAGCCTCGGGACAGGGCTTTTCTTC.

The J gene is TRBJ1-4, the V gene TRBV19, with D possibly being TRBD1 (5 bases). V shed 7 bases and J shed 4 bases, with 10 bases lying between them. CDR1 is LNHDA and CDR2 is SQIVND in the germline V gene (reference sequence). CDR3 length equals 13 residues. CDR3 DNA: TGTGCCAGTATGCGGGGGATTAATGAAAAACTGTTTTTT. Amino acids: CASMRGINEKLFF.

The chain employs TRBV7-9 and TRBJ1-1; 7 bases align to TRBD1. The V segment lost 4 bases and the J segment 1 base; nucleotides outside the gene matches: 6. From germline, CDR1 is SEHNR and CDR2 FQNEAQ (reference sequence). The CDR3 has 15 amino acids. The CDR3 nucleotides read TGTGCCAGCAGCTCATACAGGGGTTCGAACACTGAAGCTTTCTTT. Protein: CASSSYRGSNTEAFF.

This clone has a single count. The gene calls are TRBV5-1 and TRBJ1-2; 7 bases line up with TRBD1. The germline gives CDR1 SGHRS, CDR2 YFSETQ. J was trimmed by 7 bases and V by 4 bases; bases with no gene match: 13. CDR3 length equals 15 residues. The CDR3 DNA follows: TGCGCCAGCAGCCCTCTCCCCCAGGGGGTAGCTGGCTACACCTTC. Amino acids: CASSPLPQGVAGYTF.

The chain carries TRBV24-1 and TRBJ2-3; 10 bases agree with TRBD2. The CDR3 sequence is 18 residues long. Germline lookup yields CDR1 KGHDR and CDR2 SFDVKD. V dropped 4 bases and J dropped 1; count of bases not matched to a gene: 10. CDR3 sequence (DNA): TGTGCCACCAGTGACAAAAGCAGAGGACTAGCGGGCACAGATACGCAGTATTTT. Protein product: CATSDKSRGLAGTDTQYF.

This clone was observed a handful of times. The chain employs TRBV6-5 and TRBJ1-2; 8 bases agree with TRBD1. Germline loops: CDR1 MNHEY, CDR2 SVGAGI. Trimming removed 6 bases from V and 4 bases from J; junction bases left unmatched: 4. The CDR3 consists of 13 residues. CDR3 in amino acids: CASRNTGGYGYTF. DNA for the CDR3: TGTGCCAGCAGAAATACAGGGGGCTATGGCTACACCTTC.

The chain employs TRBV7-9 and TRBJ1-1, with D unresolved. Trimming pared 1 base from V and 1 base from J, leaving 10 bases between. The CDR3 covers 15 residues. Germline loops: CDR1 SEHNR, CDR2 FQNEAQ (reference sequence). CDR3 in DNA: TGTGCCAGCAGCTTAGAGGCCAGCCAGAACACTGAAGCTTTCTTT. Its protein product is CASSLEASQNTEAFF.